What follows are 11 T cell receptor beta chains derived from one specimen sequenced in a study of T cell clonality in common variable immunodeficiency (dated by TCRdb to the mid-2010s). The library relied on the immunoSEQ multiplex PCR assay. The table comes from immuneACCESS by way of TCRdb, which keeps in-frame sequences with V and J called. Part of the clones is missing from these tables; in studies checked, under half for an unresolved V gene and the rest for unknown reasons. This sample is represented by about 81,000 clones, with no singletons among them. Under 1% of the sample is taken by the ten largest. Sequencing was carried out using peripheral blood mononuclear cells. The receptors stem from a person aged 18 to 70 in good health.

In its sample, this clone was seen many times. The read ends 3 residues shy of where the CDR3 ends; the end is completed using the germline J gene. The chain joins TRBV28 to TRBJ1-5, with TRBD1 matching over 7 bases. Germline lookup yields CDR1 MDHEN and CDR2 SYDVKM. V was pared by 6 bases and J by 2 bases, with 7 bases of the junction left unmatched. This CDR3 is 15 amino acids long. The CDR3 loop is CASSPPGGGNQPQHF. The DNA read from the CDR3 is TGTGCCAGCAGCCCTCCAGGGGGAGGCAATCAGCCC. Looking up the rest from reference TRBV28 and TRBJ1-5 gives the full variable domain: DVKVTQSSRYLVKRTGEKVFLECVQDMDHENMFWYRQDPGLGLRLIYFSYDVKMKEKGDIPEGYSVSREKKERFSLILESASTNQTSMYLCASSPPGGGNQPQHFGDGTRLSIL.

This clone was picked up many times. From the germline J gene comes the end of the CDR3, since the read stops 3 residues before it. The V call is TRBV30, the J call TRBJ1-2; D is perhaps TRBD1 (6 bases). CDR1 is GTSNPN and CDR2 is SVGIG in the germline V gene (reference sequence). Trimming stripped 4 bases from V and 4 bases from J, with 13 bases between. CDR3 length: 13 amino acids. This chain's CDR3 is CAWIQGVGYGYTF. Partial CDR3 DNA: TGTGCCTGGATACAGGGAGTCGGCTATGGC.

Ten or more counts support this clone. The sequenced fragment ends 3 residues before the CDR3 boundary, so the rest is inferred from the germline J gene. The rearrangement uses TRBV2 and TRBJ2-7, with D possibly being TRBD1 or TRBD2 (5 bases each). Germline loops: CDR1 SNHLY, CDR2 FYNNEI. V lost 8 bases and J lost 2, with 19 bases in between. This CDR3 is 15 amino acids long. The covered CDR3 bases are TGTGCCAGCCAGCAACCGAGGGGTGGGCCCTACGAG. This codes for CASQQPRGGPYE. The complete CDR3 protein is CASQQPRGGPYEQYF.

The sample holds a few counts of this clone. This may be a read error: a much more frequent sequence differs by one nucleotide. Sequencing ends 3 residues short of the CDR3 end; the germline J gene provides the rest. The genes are TRBV5-1 and TRBJ2-7; weak D call: TRBD2 (6 bases). Germline CDR1 reads SGHRS; CDR2 reads YFSETQ. CDR3 size: 14 residues. Trimming shortened V by 6 bases and J by 1 base, and 14 bases separated the two germline ends. This CDR3 reads CASTLGGESYEQYF. CDR3 DNA, as far as it was read: TGCGCCAGCACCCTTGGCGGGGAGTCCTACGAG.

This clone came up many times. Read coverage stops 3 residues before the CDR3 terminus; the germline J gene supplies the remainder. V is TRBV7-2 and J is TRBJ2-5, with 9 positions matching TRBD2. The germline CDR1 and CDR2 sequences are SGHTA and FQGNSA. The CDR3 is 14 residues long. J gave up 4 bases and V 5 bases, and 5 bases lay outside the gene matches. CDR3 DNA (partial): TGTGCCAGCAGCCCGGGACTAGCTTTAGAGACC. Translated, it gives CASSPGLALET. From start to end, the CDR3 is CASSPGLALETQYF. Complete variable domain (other parts from reference TRBV7-2 and TRBJ2-5): GAGVSQSPSNKVTEKGKDVELRCDPISGHTALYWYRQSLGQGLEFLIYFQGNSAPDKSGLPSDRFSAERTGGSVSTLTIQRTQQEDSAVYLCASSPGLALETQYFGPGTRLLVL.

This clone was recorded at least ten times. The read stops 3 residues short of the end of the CDR3; the missing end is completed from the germline J gene. The genes are TRBV6-1 and TRBJ2-7; D may be TRBD1 (5 bases). The CDR3 extends over 18 amino acids. The germline V and J ends were trimmed by 1 base and 0 bases, with 19 bases remaining between them. CDR1 MNHNS and CDR2 SASEGT come from the germline V gene. Incomplete CDR3 DNA: TGTGCCAGCAGTGAAGGCTTACTCAGGGCCGGGCTCTCCTACGAG. Encoded protein: CASSEGLLRAGLSYE. The entire CDR3 sequence reads CASSEGLLRAGLSYEQYF.

This clone was counted many times. The CDR3 goes on 3 residues after the read ends, and that part is filled in from the germline J gene. V gene TRBV20-1 combines with J gene TRBJ2-7, with D possibly TRBD1 on 6 matching bases. Germline CDR1 reads DFQATT; CDR2 reads SNEGSKA (reference sequence). The ends were cut back, 5 bases at V and 3 bases at J, with 20 bases in the middle. The CDR3 spans 15 residues. The CDR3 loop is CSAEDRLKGLYEQYF. CDR3 DNA, as far as it was read: TGCAGTGCTGAAGACAGGCTCAAGGGGCTCTACGAG.

This clone was recorded at least ten times. The read falls 3 residues short of the CDR3 end, and the missing part is taken from the germline J gene. This rearrangement joins TRBV10-1 to TRBJ1-6; tentatively, D is TRBD1 (6 bases). CDR1 and CDR2 from the germline V gene are WNHNN and SYGVQD (reference sequence). Between the trimmed V and J ends, which lost 8 bases and 7 bases, there was a span of 18 bases. This CDR3 contains 15 residues. The covered CDR3 bases are TGCGCCAGCGCCGTCGAGCCAACAGGGAATTCACCC. This codes for CASAVEPTGNSP. The complete CDR3 protein is CASAVEPTGNSPLHF.

This clone was seen at least ten times. The CDR3 end lies 3 residues beyond the end of the read and is filled in from the germline J gene. The chain couples TRBV18 to TRBJ1-5; D may be TRBD1 (5 bases). The CDR3 extends over 15 amino acids. Germline CDR1 is KGHSH and CDR2 is LQKENI. The V gene lost 2 bases and the J gene lost 7 bases, with 15 bases spanning the gap. The CDR3 reads CASSPGQGTGQPQHF. The sequenced part of the CDR3 DNA is TGTGCCAGCTCACCAGGGCAGGGTACAGGACAGCCC.

This clone was counted ten times or more. The read ends 3 residues shy of where the CDR3 ends; the end is completed using the germline J gene. The chain joins TRBV19 to TRBJ1-1; 7 bases map to TRBD1. Losses at the gene ends were 4 bases for V and 0 bases for J; bases not matched to a gene: 5. The CDR3 is made up of 15 amino acids. In germline, CDR1 is LNHDA, CDR2 SQIVND (reference sequence). CDR3 DNA (partial): TGTGCCAGTAGTAATGAAAGGGGGCTGAACACTGAA. Protein sequence: CASSNERGLNTE. The complete CDR3 protein is CASSNERGLNTEAFF.

Ten or more counts support this clone. The CDR3 DNA, read in part, is TGTGCCAGTAGTATCGGGGGACAGGGAGGCCTGAACTATGGC. This encodes CASSIGGQGGLNYG. The full-length CDR3 reads as CASSIGGQGGLNYGYTF. The chain combines TRBV19 with TRBJ1-2, with 9 positions matching TRBD1. From the germline J gene comes the end of the CDR3, since the read stops 3 residues before it. The CDR3 length is 17 residues. Germline-derived CDR1 and CDR2 are LNHDA and SQIVND (reference sequence). J was trimmed by 2 bases and V by 3 bases; bases with no gene match: 10.